The clone carrying this T cell receptor beta chain was seen a handful of times. The antigen remains undetermined. The data originate from a study of T cell repertoires in cytomegalovirus infection. TCRdb re-analysed the reads in MiXCR, keeping a single row per CDR3 protein. The sample lists a few hundred thousand distinct CDR3 sequences, around 25% occurring once. V lost 4 bases and J 3 bases, leaving 7 bases between the germline ends. The CDR3 is 13 residues long. In germline, CDR1 is SGHTA, CDR2 FQGNSA. General study findings and limits: The cumulative frequency of public TCR beta families identified carriers of CMV plus the relevant HLA.

The chain employs TRBV7-2 and TRBJ1-5; D is unclear. The sequences come from cultured PBMCs, collected from culture after CMV antigen stimulation. The sequence was obtained from a human donor in good health (CMV status not recorded). Some clones in this sample may be carry-over from other donors' samples. CDR3 in amino acids: CASSSAANQPQHF. CDR3 DNA: TGTGCCAGCAGCTCAGCCGCCAATCAGCCCCAGCATTTT.